These T cell receptor beta chains were read from a single sample in a study of cytomegalovirus exposure and HLA in healthy donors. Profiling relied on immunoSEQ multiplex PCR, and the TCRdb table lists in-frame clones only, not all of them. The sample has under 150,000 clones, over 70% seen once. Material: PBMCs. Every receptor here comes from a middle-aged woman in good health and CMV-seronegative. CDR3s include the opening cysteine and the closing phenylalanine or tryptophan. Each record gives: J gene, V gene, clone size, D gene, CDR3 DNA, CDR3 protein. The D gene is left open where the match is weak. Not every row has a clone size; where given, it reads once, few, many or a size class.

>TRBJ2-7|TRBV27|-|-
TGTGCCAGCCGATACTCGGGTTCCTACGAGCAGTACTTC
CASRYSGSYEQYF
>TRBJ1-2|TRBV10-1|-|TRBD1
TGCGCCAGCAGGGTGGACAGGAGCGGTTCTTTGTCGGGCTACACCTTC
CASRVDRSGSLSGYTF
>TRBJ1-2|TRBV6-1|-|TRBD1
TGTGCCAGCAGTGACGTGAAACAGGGGTACTATGGCTACACCTTC
CASSDVKQGYYGYTF
>TRBJ2-7|TRBV11-1|-|TRBD1
TGTGCCAGCAGCTTAGACAAGCCGGGACAGGGGGCCGGGAAGCAGTACTTC
CASSLDKPGQGAGKQYF
>TRBJ2-3|TRBV6-1|-|-
TGTGCCAGCAGTGAAGAGTTCGGAGGCACAGATACGCAGTATTTT
CASSEEFGGTDTQYF
>TRBJ1-2|TRBV5-4|-|-
TGTGCCAGCAGCCCCCGACAGGACTATGGCTACACCTTC
CASSPRQDYGYTF
>TRBJ2-7|TRBV10-3|-|-
TGTGCCATCAGTGGCCTGGCGGGTGAGCAGTACTTC
CAISGLAGEQYF
>TRBJ2-1|TRBV11-2|-|TRBD2
TGTGCCAGCAGCCCCCTAGCGGGCAATGAGCAGTTCTTC
CASSPLAGNEQFF
>TRBJ2-1|TRBV5-8|-|TRBD2
TGTGCCAGCAGCCTGGGGACTAGCGGAAACTACAATGAGCAGTTCTTC
CASSLGTSGNYNEQFF
>TRBJ2-3|TRBV7-2|once|TRBD2
TGTGCCAGCAGCTCACAAGGACTAGCGGGAGCAGATACGCAGTATTTT
CASSSQGLAGADTQYF
>TRBJ2-7|TRBV4-1|-|-
TGCGCCAGTGGGACAGCCGCCGGGAGGGCTGCCGAGCAGTACTTC
CASGTAAGRAAEQYF
>TRBJ2-3|TRBV6-1|-|-
TGTGCCAGCAGTGACTCCAGGGGAGGCACAGATACGCAGTATTTT
CASSDSRGGTDTQYF
>TRBJ1-6|TRBV5-1|-|TRBD1
TGCGCCAGCAAACAGGGGACAGATTCACCCCTCCACTTT
CASKQGTDSPLHF
>TRBJ2-1|TRBV7-9|-|-
TGTGCCAGCAGCTTACTAGCGTATGAGCAGTTCTTC
CASSLLAYEQFF
>TRBJ2-5|TRBV9|-|TRBD1
TGTGCCAGCAGCGCCCGGGACAGGGGTAGAGAGACCCAGTACTTC
CASSARDRGRETQYF
>TRBJ2-1|TRBV28|-|TRBD2
TGTGCCAGCAGCCGTGGGACTAGCGGGAGTGTTAATGAGCAGTTCTTC
CASSRGTSGSVNEQFF
>TRBJ1-4|TRBV7-6|-|-
TGTGCCAGCAGCCGCGAAAGGGGCCCTAATGAAAAACTGTTTTTT
CASSRERGPNEKLFF
>TRBJ1-2|TRBV6-5|-|TRBD1
TGTGCCAGCAGTTATGGACGACAGGGCGATGGCTACACCTTC
CASSYGRQGDGYTF
>TRBJ1-1|TRBV9|once|TRBD1
TGTGCCAGCAGCGAACCGGGACAGGGAATGAACACTGAAGCTTTCTTT
CASSEPGQGMNTEAFF
>TRBJ1-4|TRBV18|-|TRBD1
TGTGCCAGCTCACCTGACGGGACAGGGACCCTTTGGGGTGAAAAACTGTTTTTT
CASSPDGTGTLWGEKLFF